A single sample gave rise to the 27 T cell receptor beta chains below, sequenced in a study of CD8 T cells in Susac syndrome. The RNA, about 0.5 to 1 ug, was put through reverse transcription using random hexamers. TCRdb passed the immunoSEQ multiplex PCR reads through MiXCR, listing each CDR3 protein once. Found here are 170,000 or so distinct CDR3 sequences, around 94% of them singletons; the top ten hold around 0.095%. The source material was CD4+ T cells from PBMCs. The receptors come from a human donor with Susac syndrome.

The chain links TRBV7-3 to TRBJ2-7; either TRBD1 or TRBD2 may fit D (6 bases each). This CDR3 spans 14 amino acids. Trimming removed 2 bases from V and 6 bases from J, with 14 bases in between. CDR1 is SGHTA, CDR2 FQGTGA, per germline. Written as DNA, the CDR3 is TGTGCCAGCAGCTTATTTCCGGGGGCAGGCGAGCAGTACTTC. Protein sequence: CASSLFPGAGEQYF.

The CDR3 region is CASSLSAGSGIQYF. The CDR3, as DNA: TGTGCCAGCAGTTTATCGGCAGGGTCGGGCATTCAGTACTTC. The chain links TRBV28 to TRBJ2-4, with a possible D match to TRBD1 (5 bases). This CDR3 has 14 residues. Trimming took off 1 base at V and 9 bases at J, with 13 bases between the two ends. Germline values: CDR1 MDHEN, CDR2 SYDVKM. Combining the CDR3 with reference TRBV28 and TRBJ2-4 gives the whole variable domain DVKVTQSSRYLVKRTGEKVFLECVQDMDHENMFWYRQDPGLGLRLIYFSYDVKMKEKGDIPEGYSVSREKKERFSLILESASTNQTSMYLCASSLSAGSGIQYFGAGTRLSVL.

In this sample, this clonotype turned up once. This chain links TRBV11-2 with TRBJ1-1, with 8 bases matching TRBD1. This CDR3 is built from 16 residues. Per germline, CDR1 SGHAT and CDR2 FQNNGV. The V segment lost 5 bases and the J segment 4 bases; nucleotides outside the gene matches: 12. The CDR3 DNA is TGTGCCAGCAGCCCGTTTAGGGTAGACAGGGGCACTGAAGCTTTCTTT. As protein: CASSPFRVDRGTEAFF.

The CDR3 reads CASSMSPGQGINEQFF. The CDR3 bases are TGTGCCAGTAGTATGAGTCCGGGACAGGGCATCAATGAGCAGTTCTTC. V gene TRBV19 combines with J gene TRBJ2-1; 9 bases are a match to TRBD1. CDR1 and CDR2 from the germline V gene are LNHDA and SQIVND (reference sequence). Trimming took 3 bases from V and 6 from J; bases not matched to a gene: 9. The CDR3 loop spans 16 amino acids. Full variable domain (missing parts from reference TRBV19 and TRBJ2-1): DGGITQSPKYLFRKEGQNVTLSCEQNLNHDAMYWYRQDPGQGLRLIYYSQIVNDFQKGDIAEGYSVSREKKESFPLTVTSAQKNPTAFYLCASSMSPGQGINEQFFGPGTRLTVL.

The J gene is TRBJ1-6, the V gene TRBV6-6; 10 nucleotides align to TRBD1. CDR1 MNHNY and CDR2 SVGAGI come from the germline V gene (reference sequence). The CDR3 is 15 residues long. V was pared by 5 bases and J by 9 bases, with 7 bases of the junction left unmatched. The CDR3 DNA reads as TGTGCCAGCAGTCTTGAGGGACAGGGGTTTTCACCCCTCCACTTT. Encoded protein: CASSLEGQGFSPLHF.

The CDR3 sequence is CASSAAGSREQFF. As DNA, the CDR3 is TGTGCCAGCAGTGCCGCGGGGTCTCGGGAGCAGTTCTTC. This chain links TRBV7-2 with TRBJ2-1, with D perhaps TRBD2 (6 bases). The V gene lost 6 bases and the J gene lost 10 bases, with 16 bases spanning the gap. CDR3 size: 13 residues. In germline, CDR1 is SGHTA, CDR2 FQGNSA.

This chain links TRBV29-1 with TRBJ1-1; 8 bases are shared with TRBD1. After removal of 2 bases from V and 6 bases from J, the junction contained 8 bases not matched to a gene. The length of the CDR3 is 14 residues. Germline V gene data show CDR1 as SQVTM and CDR2 as ANQGSEA. In DNA form, the CDR3 reads TGCAGCGTTGAAAAATCGGACAGGGACGCTGAAGCTTTCTTT. Amino acids: CSVEKSDRDAEAFF.

The chain is built from TRBV5-1 and TRBJ1-1; TRBD1 agrees at 9 bases. CDR1 is SGHRS and CDR2 is YFSETQ in the germline V gene. The CDR3 contains 13 residues. J was trimmed by 8 bases and V by 4 bases; bases with no gene match: 6. CDR3: CASSADRGWEAFF. Here the CDR3 DNA reads TGCGCCAGCAGCGCGGACAGGGGATGGGAAGCTTTCTTT.

The V gene is TRBV30, the J gene TRBJ2-6; no reliable D call. The CDR3 spans 18 residues. The V end was cut by 0 bases, the J end by 0 bases, with 15 bases between. The germline V gene encodes CDR1 GTSNPN and CDR2 SVGIG (reference sequence). CDR3 DNA: TGTGCCTGGAGTGTAAAAGGATCTTGGGTCTCTGGGGCCAACGTCCTGACTTTC. This sequence encodes CAWSVKGSWVSGANVLTF.

The rearrangement joins TRBV12-3 or TRBV12-4 to TRBJ1-2; the D is unclear. V dropped 7 bases and J dropped 7 bases, with 13 bases sitting between them. This CDR3 has 12 amino acids. CDR3 coding DNA: TGTGCCAGCACCAACAGCCTGGGTGGCTACACCTTC. Translating gives CASTNSLGGYTF.

The chain has TRBV4-2 and TRBJ2-7; 9 nucleotides align to TRBD2. Germline V CDR1 and CDR2: LGHNA, YNFKEQ. The V segment lost 1 base and the J segment 3 bases; nucleotides outside the gene matches: 4. The CDR3 has 15 amino acids. This CDR3 reads CASSQVSSGDYEQYF. The CDR3 DNA sequence: TGTGCCAGCAGCCAAGTTTCTAGCGGGGACTACGAGCAGTACTTC.

The rearrangement joins TRBV20-1 to TRBJ2-7, with 7 bases matching TRBD2. The V gene end was trimmed by 2 bases and the J gene end by 4 bases; junction bases not matched to a gene: 8. Germline values: CDR1 DFQATT, CDR2 SNEGSKA (reference sequence). The CDR3 has 14 residues. The CDR3 protein is CSARLPSGKYEQYF. In DNA, the CDR3 is TGCAGTGCTAGACTACCTAGCGGAAAATACGAGCAGTACTTC.

This chain links TRBV20-1 with TRBJ2-7; a weak D match, TRBD1 (5 bases). Germline CDR1 is DFQATT and CDR2 is SNEGSKA (reference sequence). This CDR3 region has 13 residues. Trimming stripped 3 bases from V and 1 base from J, with 10 bases between. Here the CDR3 DNA reads TGCAGTGCTAGTCCCCCAGGGTCCTACGAGCAGTACTTC. This codes for CSASPPGSYEQYF.

V and J are TRBV7-2 and TRBJ2-3; D remains ambiguous. From germline, CDR1 is SGHTA and CDR2 FQGNSA. With 6 bases removed from V and 2 bases from J, the gap between germline ends came to 9 bases. The CDR3 consists of 13 residues. CDR3 sequence (DNA): TGTGCCAGCAGTCCCAGTTACACAGATACGCAGTATTTT. This codes for CASSPSYTDTQYF.

Of note for this clonotype: One end of the junction is discordant with germline, which a read error may explain. The gene calls are TRBV4-3 and TRBJ2-3; D is uncertain. Germline V CDR1 and CDR2: LGHNA, YSLEER. The CDR3 covers 15 residues. The CDR3 sequence: CASSQGVESTDTQYF. CDR3 sequence (DNA): TGCGCCAGCAGTCAAGGAGTCGAGAGCACAGATACGCAGTATTTT.

The chain is built from TRBV7-6 and TRBJ2-2; possibly TRBD1 or TRBD2 for D (7 bases each). The ends were cut back, 5 bases at V and 11 bases at J, with 21 bases in the middle. The CDR3 length is 15 residues. Germline CDR1 reads SGHVS; CDR2 reads FNYEAQ. The CDR3 here is CASSRRGGGQYELFF. CDR3 nucleotides: TGTGCCAGCAGCCGTAGGGGAGGGGGCCAGTATGAGCTGTTTTTT.

The chain is built from TRBV9 and TRBJ2-3; no clear D gene. V dropped 5 bases and J dropped 2 bases, with 12 bases sitting between them. CDR3 length: 14 amino acids. Germline V gives CDR1 SGDLS, CDR2 YYNGEE. The CDR3 DNA reads TGTGCCAGCAGTCTTAGCCGATTCACAGATACGCAGTATTTT. This sequence encodes CASSLSRFTDTQYF.

The gene calls are TRBV4-1 and TRBJ1-6; TRBD1 matches at 11 bases. This CDR3 comprises 17 residues. The junction had 2 bases not matched to a gene; V was cut back by 0 bases and J by 4 bases. Germline V CDR1 and CDR2: MGHRA, YSYEKL. CDR3 bases: TGCGCCAGCAGCCAAGATGGGGACAGGGGGTATAATTCACCCCTCCACTTT. This translates into CASSQDGDRGYNSPLHF.

The chain carries TRBV29-1 and TRBJ2-3; 7 bases match TRBD2. V was pared by 1 base and J by 4 bases, with 5 bases of the junction left unmatched. Looked up from germline, CDR1 is SQVTM and CDR2 is ANQGSEA. This CDR3 spans 14 amino acids. CDR3 sequence: CSVEGRGRADTQYF. The CDR3 region has the DNA TGCAGCGTTGAAGGCCGGGGGAGGGCAGATACGCAGTATTTT.

A single count supports this clonotype. The chain uses TRBV5-1 and TRBJ2-3; 7 bases are shared with TRBD2. The junction had 6 bases not matched to a gene; V was cut back by 0 bases and J by 5 bases. The CDR3 spans 15 residues. Germline lookup yields CDR1 SGHRS and CDR2 YFSETQ. This CDR3 reads CASSLVAGSGDTQYF. CDR3 DNA: TGCGCCAGCAGCTTGGTAGCGGGTTCTGGAGATACGCAGTATTTT.

The chain combines TRBV5-6 with TRBJ2-7, with D unresolved. Germline CDR1 is SGHDT and CDR2 is YYEEEE. CDR3 length: 11 amino acids. V was cut by 3 bases and J by 6 bases, with 7 bases left in between. In nucleotides, the CDR3 is TGTGCCAGCAGCTCCGTAGGCGAGCAGTACTTC. Protein: CASSSVGEQYF.

This chain connects TRBV6-5 to TRBJ2-3; D is uncertain. The germline V gene encodes CDR1 MNHEY and CDR2 SVGAGI. V shed 0 bases and J shed 0 bases, with 4 bases lying between them. The CDR3 has 14 residues. The CDR3 nucleotides read TGTGCCAGCAGTTACTCAGCCAGCACAGATACGCAGTATTTT. Protein product: CASSYSASTDTQYF.

The CDR3 sequence: CASSVDGQNNFKQYF. The CDR3 region has the DNA TGTGCCAGCAGCGTAGACGGACAAAATAATTTCAAGCAGTATTTT. The chain recombines TRBV9 with TRBJ2-3; weak D call: TRBD1 (5 bases). Trimming stripped 0 bases from V and 11 bases from J, with 19 bases between. The CDR3 is made up of 15 amino acids. From germline, CDR1 is SGDLS and CDR2 YYNGEE.

The J gene is TRBJ1-2, the V gene TRBV5-1; D uncertain. V shed 0 bases and J shed 3 bases, with 6 bases lying between them. The V gene's germline CDR1 is SGHRS and CDR2 YFSETQ. The CDR3 consists of 13 residues. The chain's CDR3 is CASSLVGDYGYTF. CDR3 sequence (DNA): TGCGCCAGCAGCTTGGTGGGAGACTATGGCTACACCTTC.

The chain couples TRBV19 to TRBJ2-7; TRBD1 matches at 7 bases. From germline, CDR1 is LNHDA and CDR2 SQIVND (reference sequence). This CDR3 has 14 residues. Trimming at V came to 2 bases and at J to 4 bases, leaving 5 bases not matched to a gene. The DNA of the CDR3 is TGTGCCAGTAGTATAATCGGGACAGAGTACGAGCAGTACTTC. It encodes CASSIIGTEYEQYF.

This CDR3 is CASSAPTGSVYNEQFF. CDR3 DNA sequence: TGTGCCAGCAGTGCCCCGACAGGCTCAGTCTACAATGAGCAGTTCTTC. This chain joins TRBV2 and TRBJ2-1; maybe TRBD1 (6 bases). Trimming removed 4 bases at V and 3 bases at J, with 16 bases between. Looked up from germline, CDR1 is SNHLY and CDR2 is FYNNEI. The length of the CDR3 is 16 residues.

The chain couples TRBV14 to TRBJ1-1; D uncertain. Trimming took off 6 bases at V and 1 base at J, with 9 bases between the two ends. This CDR3 has 13 amino acids. In germline, CDR1 is SGHDN, CDR2 FVKESK. The CDR3 DNA reads as TGTGCCAGCAGAAGGCACGGGAACACTGAAGCTTTCTTT. Translation gives CASRRHGNTEAFF.